What follows are 25 T cell receptor beta chains derived from one specimen sequenced in a study of human T cells and chemical hapten exposure. The sample's time point: pre-sensitization, week 0. Treatment defined: therapeutic diphenylcyclopropenone sensitization with weekly scalp DPC. RNA extraction used unfractionated whole blood as the source of total RNA. TCRdb redid the calling of the RACE reads with MiXCR, one entry per CDR3 protein. The repertoire holds 30,000 to 40,000 distinct CDR3 sequences, with 9.5% to 15% as singletons. The sequences come from whole blood, collected in connection with sensitization to the hapten diphenylcyclopropenone (DPC). These receptors were taken from a woman in her forties with alopecia areata. Some clones in this sample may be carry-over from other donors' samples.

This clonotype was recorded many times. The CDR3 is CASSTNRGMPEAFF. The CDR3 coding sequence is TGTGCCAGCAGCACCAACAGGGGTATGCCTGAAGCTTTCTTT. V and J are TRBV7-9 and TRBJ1-1, with 7 bases fitting TRBD1. The CDR3 loop spans 14 amino acids. V trimming: 5 bases; J trimming: 6 bases; junction bases outside the gene matches: 9. CDR1 and CDR2 from the germline V gene are SEHNR and FQNEAQ (reference sequence).

By its share, this clonotype is medium-sized. V usage is TRBV5-1 and J usage is TRBJ2-3; possibly TRBD2 for D (7 bases). Trimming removed 4 bases from V and 2 bases from J, with 17 bases in between. The V gene's germline CDR1 is SGHRS and CDR2 YFSETQ. This CDR3 is built from 16 residues. Here the CDR3 DNA reads TGCGCCAGCAGCCCGGGATGGGGGGGCACCACAGATACGCAGTATTTT. Translation: CASSPGWGGTTDTQYF.

This clonotype showed up just a few times. V gene TRBV10-2 combines with J gene TRBJ1-5; unclear D gene. Trimming cost V 9 bases and J 3 bases, with 15 bases left between them. Looked up from germline, CDR1 is WSHSY and CDR2 is SAAADI. The CDR3 consists of 14 residues. In DNA form, the CDR3 reads TGCGCCAGTAGGAACAGAGAACCCAATCAGCCCCAGCATTTT. Translating gives CASRNREPNQPQHF.

By share, this clonotype ranks as medium-sized. The chain is built from TRBV20-1 and TRBJ1-2; no clear D gene. Germline values: CDR1 DFQATT, CDR2 SNEGSKA (reference sequence). With 1 base removed from V and 8 bases from J, the gap between germline ends came to 11 bases. CDR3 length: 12 residues. CDR3 DNA: TGCAGTGCTAGAGGGGGAATCCTCGGCTACACCTTC. Its protein product is CSARGGILGYTF.

This clonotype was counted a few times. The chain joins TRBV5-1 to TRBJ2-1; D is uncertain. The CDR3 totals 11 residues. The germline V gene encodes CDR1 SGHRS and CDR2 YFSETQ. The germline V and J ends were trimmed by 2 bases and 7 bases, with 4 bases remaining between them. The CDR3, as DNA: TGCGCCAGCAGCTTACGGAATGAGCAGTTCTTC. Its protein is CASSLRNEQFF.

This clonotype was counted many times. The J gene is TRBJ2-7, the V gene TRBV3-1; a possible D gene is TRBD1 (8 bases). This CDR3 has 18 residues. From germline, CDR1 is LGHDT and CDR2 YNNKEL (reference sequence). V lost 0 bases to trimming and J lost 5 bases, with 23 bases between them. CDR3 region: CASSQDLPGDRGGDEQYF. CDR3 bases: TGTGCCAGCAGCCAAGATCTTCCGGGAGACAGGGGAGGGGACGAGCAGTACTTC.

Many counts were recorded for this clonotype. The chain carries TRBV19 and TRBJ2-2; D unclear. The V gene's germline CDR1 is LNHDA and CDR2 SQIVND (reference sequence). The CDR3 sequence is 15 residues long. V was trimmed by 2 bases and J by 2 bases, leaving 9 bases between them. CDR3 sequence reads: CASSISVHNTGELFF. DNA of the CDR3: TGTGCCAGTAGTATATCTGTACATAACACCGGGGAGCTGTTTTTT.

This clonotype was observed a few times. The V call is TRBV28, the J call TRBJ2-1; D not certain. This CDR3 spans 11 amino acids. The V gene lost 6 bases and the J gene lost 5 bases, with 5 bases spanning the gap. Germline CDR1 and CDR2: MDHEN and SYDVKM. The CDR3 DNA is TGTGCCAGCAGGGTTGACAATGAGCAGTTCTTC. It translates to CASRVDNEQFF.

This clonotype was counted a few times. The chain carries TRBV28 and TRBJ2-7, with D tentatively TRBD2 (5 bases). In germline, CDR1 is MDHEN, CDR2 SYDVKM. Trimming left V 6 bases short and J 2 bases short, with 23 bases between. This CDR3 has 17 amino acids. CDR3 sequence (DNA): TGTGCCAGCAGCTCCCCTTATGTGGGAGTACGGCCCTACGAGCAGTACTTC. It encodes CASSSPYVGVRPYEQYF.

This clonotype was counted between two and nine times. The V call is TRBV6-6, the J call TRBJ2-1; D could derive from TRBD1 or TRBD2 (5 bases each). The CDR3 runs to 15 residues. Germline CDR1 and CDR2: MNHNY and SVGAGI (reference sequence). The ends were cut back, 6 bases at V and 1 base at J, with 13 bases in the middle. As DNA, the CDR3 is TGTGCCAGCAGGGTTCAGGGAGAGTCCTACAATGAGCAGTTCTTC. Protein: CASRVQGESYNEQFF.

This clonotype was picked up many times. CDR3 coding DNA: TGCGCCAGCAGCCAAGAACTCGGGACGGCGGGTGAGCAGTTCTTC. The encoded protein is CASSQELGTAGEQFF. This chain connects TRBV4-3 to TRBJ2-1; D is perhaps TRBD1 or TRBD2 (5 bases each). Trimming shortened V by 0 bases and J by 9 bases, and 15 bases separated the two germline ends. The length of the CDR3 is 15 residues. Germline V gene data show CDR1 as LGHNA and CDR2 as YSLEER.

This clonotype was counted at least ten times. The rearrangement uses TRBV7-9 and TRBJ2-3; D is unresolved. The germline gives CDR1 SEHNR, CDR2 FQNEAQ (reference sequence). Deletions cut 5 bases from V and 3 bases from J, with 9 bases between. This CDR3 spans 13 amino acids. The CDR3 DNA reads as TGTGCCAGCAGCCCGGATGGAACAGATACGCAGTATTTT. As protein: CASSPDGTDTQYF. The complete variable domain, with remaining parts taken from reference TRBV7-9 and TRBJ2-3, reads DTGVSQNPRHKITKRGQNVTFRCDPISEHNRLYWYRQTLGQGPEFLTYFQNEAQLEKSRLLSDRFSAERPKGSFSTLEIQRTEQGDSAMYLCASSPDGTDTQYFGPGTRLTVL.

This clonotype was observed many times. V and J are TRBV6-6 and TRBJ1-3; D is undetermined. There are 12 residues in the CDR3. Germline lookup yields CDR1 MNHNY and CDR2 SVGAGI (reference sequence). V was trimmed by 4 bases and J by 4 bases, leaving 5 bases between them. CDR3 coding DNA: TGTGCCAGCAGTTCTCCCGGAAACACCATATATTTT. Translating it yields CASSSPGNTIYF.

The sample holds many counts of this clonotype. The rearrangement joins TRBV20-1 to TRBJ1-6; the match to TRBD1 covers 7 bases. V gave up 7 bases and J gave up 6 bases; unmatched junction bases: 3. The germline CDR1 and CDR2 sequences are DFQATT and SNEGSKA (reference sequence). CDR3 length equals 12 residues. CDR3 nucleotide sequence: TGCAGTGTAGGGACAGCTAATTCACCCCTCCACTTT. Its protein is CSVGTANSPLHF.

V and J are TRBV29-1 and TRBJ2-1; D is undetermined. The CDR3 is 11 amino acids. Germline lookup yields CDR1 SQVTM and CDR2 ANQGSEA. Trimming left V 7 bases short and J 6 bases short, with 10 bases between. The DNA of the CDR3 is TGCAGCGGCGGAGAGAGCAATGAGCAGTTCTTC. This codes for CSGGESNEQFF.

The chain couples TRBV6-6 to TRBJ1-4; 8 bases fit TRBD1. J gave up 6 bases and V 7 bases, and 4 bases lay outside the gene matches. Per the germline V gene, CDR1 is MNHNY and CDR2 is SVGAGI (reference sequence). This CDR3 contains 13 residues. CDR3 sequence reads: CASKGTGDEKLFF. The DNA for the CDR3 is TGTGCCAGCAAAGGGACAGGTGATGAAAAACTGTTTTTT.

The V call is TRBV6-5, the J call TRBJ2-5, with 12 positions matching TRBD2. Trimming took 4 bases from V and 1 from J; bases not matched to a gene: 4. From germline, CDR1 is MNHEY and CDR2 SVGAGI. The CDR3 is 16 amino acids. CDR3 nucleotides: TGTGCCAGCAGTTTTCCGACTAGCGGGGGCCAAGAGACCCAGTACTTC. Its translation: CASSFPTSGGQETQYF.

A note on this clonotype: The junction does not match germline at one end; this may be a read error. The gene calls are TRBV7-7 and TRBJ2-1, with D hard to call. The length of the CDR3 is 13 residues. CDR1 is SSHAT and CDR2 is FNYEAQ in the germline V gene (reference sequence). This CDR3 is CASSPSLYNEQFF. The DNA for the CDR3 is TGTGCTAGCAGCCCTAGTTTATACAATGAGCAGTTCTTC.

This clonotype occurred many times. The rearrangement uses TRBV5-1 and TRBJ2-7; possibly TRBD2 for D (6 bases). This CDR3 region has 16 residues. Trimming cost V 5 bases and J 0 bases, with 18 bases left between them. Germline CDR1 is SGHRS and CDR2 is YFSETQ. The CDR3 is CASRFGFAGFSYEQYF. The CDR3 bases are TGCGCCAGCAGGTTTGGGTTTGCGGGGTTCTCCTACGAGCAGTACTTC.

A few counts support this clonotype. The chain combines TRBV7-2 with TRBJ2-1, with 7 bases fitting TRBD2. Losses at the gene ends were 1 base for V and 2 bases for J; bases not matched to a gene: 5. The CDR3 runs to 16 residues. Germline loops: CDR1 SGHTA, CDR2 FQGNSA. The CDR3 spells CASSLESGGAYNEQFF. Written as DNA, the CDR3 is TGTGCCAGCAGCTTAGAAAGTGGGGGGGCCTACAATGAGCAGTTCTTC.

This clonotype was counted ten times or more. The chain links TRBV28 to TRBJ1-3, with D perhaps matching TRBD1 (5 bases). The germline gives CDR1 MDHEN, CDR2 SYDVKM. Trimming cost V 8 bases and J 0 bases, with 14 bases left between them. The CDR3 contains 15 residues. This CDR3 reads CASRDGSNSGNTIYF. CDR3 DNA: TGTGCCAGCCGGGACGGGAGTAACTCTGGAAACACCATATATTTT. The whole variable domain, filled in from reference TRBV28 and TRBJ1-3, reads DVKVTQSSRYLVKRTGEKVFLECVQDMDHENMFWYRQDPGLGLRLIYFSYDVKMKEKGDIPEGYSVSREKKERFSLILESASTNQTSMYLCASRDGSNSGNTIYFGEGSWLTVV.

This chain joins TRBV7-6 and TRBJ2-7, with a tentative D call TRBD1 (6 bases). Germline values: CDR1 SGHVS, CDR2 FNYEAQ. V was cut by 5 bases and J by 3 bases, with 23 bases left in between. This CDR3 is built from 17 residues. This chain's CDR3 is CASSPQLTGSRIYEQYF. CDR3 nucleotide sequence: TGTGCCAGCAGCCCCCAGCTTACAGGGTCTAGAATCTACGAGCAGTACTTC.

This clonotype was picked up a small number of times. The chain couples TRBV4-2 to TRBJ1-4, with TRBD1 as a possible D gene (5 bases). V was trimmed by 5 bases and J by 7 bases, leaving 14 bases between them. This CDR3 has 14 residues. In germline, CDR1 is LGHNA, CDR2 YNFKEQ. This CDR3 reads CASSAWGGGEKLFF. The DNA of the CDR3 is TGTGCCAGCAGCGCATGGGGTGGGGGTGAAAAACTGTTTTTT.

This clonotype has at least ten counts. The rearrangement links TRBV28 to TRBJ2-5; D may match TRBD1 or TRBD2 (5 bases each). The length of the CDR3 is 15 residues. The ends were cut back, 1 base at V and 2 bases at J, with 11 bases in the middle. Germline V gives CDR1 MDHEN, CDR2 SYDVKM. For the CDR3, the DNA is TGTGCCAGCAGTTTATCGGGGCAGGAACAAGAGACCCAGTACTTC. It yields the protein CASSLSGQEQETQYF.

This clonotype showed up many times. The chain employs TRBV20-1 and TRBJ1-4; D is undetermined. Germline values: CDR1 DFQATT, CDR2 SNEGSKA (reference sequence). This CDR3 has 15 residues. Trimming took 1 base from V and 5 from J, leaving 14 bases between them. The CDR3 DNA reads as TGCAGTGCTAGAGGTCAACCCTCCGGGAATGAAAAACTGTTTTTT. Translation: CSARGQPSGNEKLFF.